The 10 T cell receptor beta chains in this list originate from one sample, sequenced in a study of cytomegalovirus exposure and HLA in healthy donors. The PCR had 60 Vbeta and 13 Jbeta primers. Only in-frame clones appear in the TCRdb table, and some are missing; sequencing was by immunoSEQ multiplex PCR. The table includes roughly 120,000 clones, over 65% detected once. Sequencing input: PBMCs. The receptor set was obtained from a woman between 35 and 50 years old in good health and CMV-seropositive.

The gene calls are TRBV5-4 and TRBJ2-1; weak D call: TRBD2 (7 bases). Germline assignment: CDR1 SGHNT and CDR2 YYREEE (reference sequence). The CDR3 is 18 amino acids. Deletions cut 4 bases from V and 7 bases from J, with 27 bases between. In nucleotides, the CDR3 is TGTGCCAGCAGCCACCGGTTAGGGGGGGGGCCCGGGGTAAATGAGCAGTTCTTC. Translating it yields CASSHRLGGGPGVNEQFF.

This clone was seen just once. The genes are TRBV30 and TRBJ2-2; D ambiguous. Germline V lookup: CDR1 GTSNPN, CDR2 SVGIG (reference sequence). The CDR3 covers 14 residues. Trimming took off 5 bases at V and 6 bases at J, with 16 bases between the two ends. The chain's CDR3 is CAWHRWSSPGELFF. The CDR3 bases are TGTGCCTGGCACCGGTGGTCTAGTCCCGGGGAGCTGTTTTTT.

This chain joins TRBV9 and TRBJ2-3, with 15 bases identical to TRBD2. The CDR3 contains 17 residues. Germline CDR1 is SGDLS and CDR2 is YYNGEE. The V segment lost 4 bases and the J segment 3 bases; nucleotides outside the gene matches: 6. CDR3 bases: TGTGCCAGCAGCAGGGGACTAGCGGGAGGCAAGACAGATACGCAGTATTTT. The encoded protein is CASSRGLAGGKTDTQYF.

The gene calls are TRBV7-3 and TRBJ2-5; D is ambiguous. Germline assignment: CDR1 SGHTA and CDR2 FQGTGA. V was cut by 1 base and J by 0 bases, with 3 bases left in between. CDR3 length: 13 residues. CDR3 in DNA: TGTGCCAGCAGCTTAAGGCACCAAGAGACCCAGTACTTC. Amino acids: CASSLRHQETQYF.

The chain couples TRBV6-6 to TRBJ2-7; TRBD1 might be the D (6 bases). V was pared by 11 bases and J by 0 bases, with 11 bases between. CDR1 MNHNY and CDR2 SVGAGI come from the germline V gene (reference sequence). This CDR3 is built from 12 residues. The CDR3 is CAARDNSYEQYF. DNA of the CDR3: TGTGCCGCACGGGACAACTCCTACGAGCAGTACTTC.

The chain is built from TRBV2 and TRBJ2-5; 10 bases map to TRBD2. V gave up 0 bases and J gave up 5 bases; unmatched junction bases: 6. The CDR3 runs 16 residues. Germline V gives CDR1 SNHLY, CDR2 FYNNEI. Here the CDR3 reads CASSEAPLAGEETQYF. CDR3 in DNA: TGTGCCAGCAGTGAAGCGCCCCTAGCGGGAGAGGAGACCCAGTACTTC.

This clone was counted only a few times. A junction boundary mismatches the germline segment, possibly from a read error. This chain connects TRBV7-9 to TRBJ2-3, with a possible D match to TRBD2 (6 bases). Germline assignment: CDR1 SEHNR and CDR2 FQNEAQ (reference sequence). The CDR3 covers 15 residues. CDR3 in amino acids: CSSSLGPLGGYTQYF. The CDR3 region has the DNA TGTTCCAGCAGCTTAGGTCCCCTTGGGGGGTATACGCAGTATTTT. Based on the CDR3 plus reference TRBV7-9 and TRBJ2-3, the full variable domain is DTGVSQNPRHKITKRGQNVTFRCDPISEHNRLYWYRQTLGQGPEFLTYFQNEAQLEKSRLLSDRFSAERPKGSFSTLEIQRTEQGDSAMYLCSSSLGPLGGYTQYFGPGTRLTVL.

This clone showed up just a few times. The genes are TRBV4-3 and TRBJ2-7, with a tentative D call TRBD2 (5 bases). This CDR3 contains 13 residues. The germline gives CDR1 LGHNA, CDR2 YSLEER. Deletions cut 0 bases from V and 6 bases from J, with 9 bases between. This CDR3 reads CASSQEPGSEQYF. The DNA of the CDR3 is TGCGCCAGCAGCCAAGAACCGGGATCCGAGCAGTACTTC.

The chain carries TRBV29-1 and TRBJ2-3; 7 nucleotides align to TRBD1. Germline loops: CDR1 SQVTM, CDR2 ANQGSEA. This CDR3 contains 13 residues. V dropped 7 bases and J dropped 0; count of bases not matched to a gene: 4. The CDR3 DNA is TGCAGCGGGGACAGAGCTAGCACAGATACGCAGTATTTT. It yields the protein CSGDRASTDTQYF.

The rearrangement joins TRBV9 to TRBJ2-3; no clear D gene. The CDR3 extends over 14 amino acids. Germline V gives CDR1 SGDLS, CDR2 YYNGEE. Trimming removed 2 bases from V and 2 bases from J, with 9 bases in between. CDR3 in DNA: TGTGCCAGCAGCGTTAACTCCTTCACAGATACGCAGTATTTT. Amino acids: CASSVNSFTDTQYF.